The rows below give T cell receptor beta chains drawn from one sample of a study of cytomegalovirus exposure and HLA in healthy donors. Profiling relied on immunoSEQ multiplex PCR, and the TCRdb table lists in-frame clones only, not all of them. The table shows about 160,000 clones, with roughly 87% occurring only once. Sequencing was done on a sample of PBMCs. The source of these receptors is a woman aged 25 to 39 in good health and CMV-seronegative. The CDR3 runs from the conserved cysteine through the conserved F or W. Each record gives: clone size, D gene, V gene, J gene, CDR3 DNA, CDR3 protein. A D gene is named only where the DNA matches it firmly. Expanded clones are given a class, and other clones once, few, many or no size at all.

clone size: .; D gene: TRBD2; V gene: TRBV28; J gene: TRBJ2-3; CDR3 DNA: TGTGCCAGCAGTTCCCCTCGGGACTATACAGATACGCAGTATTTT; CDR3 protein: CASSSPRDYTDTQYF
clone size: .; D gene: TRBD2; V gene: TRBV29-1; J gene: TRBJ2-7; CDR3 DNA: TGCAGCGTTGTGCGGGGACTAGCTAACGAGCAGTACTTC; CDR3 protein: CSVVRGLANEQYF
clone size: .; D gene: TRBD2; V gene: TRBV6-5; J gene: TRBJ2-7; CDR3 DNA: TGTGCCACGAGGGGCGGGAGCTCCTACGAGCAGTACTTC; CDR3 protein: CATRGGSSYEQYF
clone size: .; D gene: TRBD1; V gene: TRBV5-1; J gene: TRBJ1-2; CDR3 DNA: TGCGCCAGCAGCGGGGGCGTGGACAGGGGACAGACCCCCTATGGCTACACCTTC; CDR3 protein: CASSGGVDRGQTPYGYTF
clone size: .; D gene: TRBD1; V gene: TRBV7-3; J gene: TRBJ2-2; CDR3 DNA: TGTGCCAGCCAACCGGGACAGGGTATAAGCACCGGGGAGCTGTTTTTT; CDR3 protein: CASQPGQGISTGELFF
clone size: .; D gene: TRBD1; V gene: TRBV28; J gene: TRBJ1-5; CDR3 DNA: TGTGCCAGCAGTTCCGCCCGACAGGGCAGGGTCAATCAGCCCCAGCATTTT; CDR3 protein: CASSSARQGRVNQPQHF
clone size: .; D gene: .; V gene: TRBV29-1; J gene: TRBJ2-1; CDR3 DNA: TGCAGCGTTGGGAAGGACAGGGAGGGCAATGAGCAGTTCTTC; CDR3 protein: CSVGKDREGNEQFF
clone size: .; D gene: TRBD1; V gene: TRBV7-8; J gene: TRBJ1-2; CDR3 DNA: TGTGCCAGCAGCCGACAGGGTCACTATGGCTACACCTTC; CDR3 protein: CASSRQGHYGYTF
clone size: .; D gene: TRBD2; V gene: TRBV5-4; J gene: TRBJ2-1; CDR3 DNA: TGTGCCAGCAGCCCGGGGGGGGACCGGCGGGATGAGCAGTTCTTC; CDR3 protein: CASSPGGDRRDEQFF
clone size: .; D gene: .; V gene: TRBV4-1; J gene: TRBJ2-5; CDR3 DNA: TGCGCCAGCAGCCAAGATCCCGCTTCGGGTTATGGGCAGTACTTC; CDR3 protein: CASSQDPASGYGQYF
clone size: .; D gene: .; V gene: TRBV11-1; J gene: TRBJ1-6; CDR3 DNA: TGTGCCAGCACGTACGTCGGGGGGGTTTGGAATTCACCCCTCCACTTT; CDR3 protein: CASTYVGGVWNSPLHF
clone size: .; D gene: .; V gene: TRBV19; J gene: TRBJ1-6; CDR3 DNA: TGTGCCAGTAGTATCCTACCTTCATTTAATTCACCCCTCCACTTT; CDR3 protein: CASSILPSFNSPLHF
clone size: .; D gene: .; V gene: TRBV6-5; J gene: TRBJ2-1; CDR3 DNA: TGTGTCAGCAGTTACGTTACGACAAACAATGAGCAGTTCTTC; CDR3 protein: CVSSYVTTNNEQFF
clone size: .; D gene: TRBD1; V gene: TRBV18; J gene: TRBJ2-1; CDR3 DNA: TGTGCCAGCTCTTCCTCCGGGACAGGGGGCTACAATGAGCAGTTCTTC; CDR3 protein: CASSSSGTGGYNEQFF
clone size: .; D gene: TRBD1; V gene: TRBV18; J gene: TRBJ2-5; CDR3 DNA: TGTGCCAGCTCTTGGACAGGGAGTGCAGAGACCCAGTACTTC; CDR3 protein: CASSWTGSAETQYF
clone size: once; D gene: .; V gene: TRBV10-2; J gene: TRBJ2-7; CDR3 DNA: TGCGCCAGCAGTGACTCAGGCACTAGCCTCCACGAGCAGTACTTC; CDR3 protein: CASSDSGTSLHEQYF
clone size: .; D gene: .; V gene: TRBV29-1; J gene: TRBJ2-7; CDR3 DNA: TGCAGCGGGGGACTCCGAGCAGGCGAGCAGTACTTC; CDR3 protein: CSGGLRAGEQYF
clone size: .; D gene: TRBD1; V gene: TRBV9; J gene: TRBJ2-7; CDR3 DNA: TGTGCCAGCAGCGTACGACAGGGCGGCGAGCAGTACTTC; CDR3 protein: CASSVRQGGEQYF
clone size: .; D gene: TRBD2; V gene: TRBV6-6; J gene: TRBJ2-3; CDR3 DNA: TGTGCCACTTACGCACGGGGAGCGGGGGGCACAGATACGCAGTATTTT; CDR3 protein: CATYARGAGGTDTQYF
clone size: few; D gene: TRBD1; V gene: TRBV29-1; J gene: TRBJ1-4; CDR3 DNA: TGCAGCGTAGGTGACAGGGATAATGAAAAACTGTTTTTT; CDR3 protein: CSVGDRDNEKLFF
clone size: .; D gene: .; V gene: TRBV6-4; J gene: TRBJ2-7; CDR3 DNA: TGTGCCAGCAGTGTGCCCCACGAGCAGTACTTC; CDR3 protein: CASSVPHEQYF
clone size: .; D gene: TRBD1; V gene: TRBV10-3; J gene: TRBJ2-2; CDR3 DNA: TGTGCCATCAGTGACAGGGGGATACCGAACACCGGGGAGCTGTTTTTT; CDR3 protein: CAISDRGIPNTGELFF
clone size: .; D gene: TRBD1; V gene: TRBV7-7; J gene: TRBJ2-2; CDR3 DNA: TGTGCCAGCAGCTTGACAGGGAGCACCGGGGAGCTGTTTTTT; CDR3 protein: CASSLTGSTGELFF
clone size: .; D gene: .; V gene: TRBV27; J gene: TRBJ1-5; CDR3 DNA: TGTGCCAGCAGTTTTCTCGAGGATAGCAATCAGCCCCAGCATTTT; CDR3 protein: CASSFLEDSNQPQHF
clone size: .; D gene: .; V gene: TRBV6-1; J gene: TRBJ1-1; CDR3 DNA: TGTGCCAGCAGTGAACTGCGGGGGCCCACGGCGGCGGCTTTCTTT; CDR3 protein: CASSELRGPTAAAFF
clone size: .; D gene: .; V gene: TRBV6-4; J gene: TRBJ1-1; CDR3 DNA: TGTGCCAGCAGTTGGACATTGAACACTGAAGCTTTCTTT; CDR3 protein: CASSWTLNTEAFF